The clone carrying this TCR beta chain has more than one count but fewer than ten. As yet, its antigen is unknown. Trimming stripped 5 bases from V and 3 bases from J, with 17 bases between. The CDR3 is made up of 16 amino acids. The germline CDR1 and CDR2 sequences are SEHNR and FQNEAQ (reference sequence). TCRdb fed the 5' RACE reads into MiXCR, producing one record per CDR3 protein. The profile shows nearly 110,000 distinct CDR3 sequences, more than 15% of them singletons. These data are taken from a study of T-cell memory formation after mild COVID-19. Study overall: Largely, TCR clusters stayed within a single donor.

General observations from the study: While clones contracting from day 15 to 85 were balanced between CD4 and CD8, later expanders leaned CD4+. Prior to infection, memory already included some responding clones, suggesting cross-reactive memory joined.

The source material was PBMCs or a T cell subset sorted from them (not recorded which). V is TRBV7-9 and J is TRBJ1-5; D is possibly TRBD1 (5 bases). This clonotype was obtained from an adult woman who had mild COVID-19 (a few samples of this study predate the infection). Cell type and time point are not known. The CDR3: CASSVTSPGLNQPQHF. DNA of the CDR3: TGTGCCAGCAGCGTCACCTCGCCAGGGCTCAATCAGCCCCAGCATTTT.